This T cell receptor beta chain was identified during a study of OX40 agonist ivuxolimab in advanced cancers. Cycle 7 day 1, cycle 4 day 1, and baseline were the timepoints at which blood was sampled. CDR3 length: 16 amino acids. V was trimmed by 4 bases and J by 2 bases, leaving 15 bases between them. Germline CDR1 is MDHEN and CDR2 is SYDVKM. Sequencing was performed with immunoSEQ multiplex PCR; in TCRdb, only in-frame clones are kept and a portion is missing. The sample contains 30,000 to 40,000 clones, about 88% of which appear only once. The clonotype originates from an adult with an advanced solid tumor such as melanoma, head and neck, liver or kidney cancer. This material consisted of CD4+ or CD8+ T cells sorted from blood, taken in a trial of the OX40 agonist ivuxolimab. The chain uses TRBV28 and TRBJ1-5; no reliable D call. The CDR3 is CASSSLVEAGNQPQHF. In DNA form, the CDR3 reads TGTGCCAGCAGTTCTCTTGTCGAGGCGGGCAATCAGCCCCAGCATTTT.